The TCR beta chain under discussion was sequenced for a study of pediatric ulcerative colitis. Regarding the study as a whole: Repertoires came from total lymphocyte DNA, so rare subsets like regulatory T cells may be missed. A couple of rectal CDR3 clonotypes occurred in all ulcerative colitis patients.

This clone has a single count. No antigen is known for it. This CDR3 comprises 16 residues. V lost 2 bases, J lost 0 bases, and 6 bases stayed unmatched. Germline V gene lookup returns CDR1 SGHRS and CDR2 YFSETQ. Sequencing was at survey level. The assay was immunoSEQ multiplex PCR, and TCRdb's table has in-frame clones only and misses some. The sample shows about 36,000 clones, roughly 73% of them seen only once. One to two pinch biopsies were taken from the rectum during colonoscopy. Sequenced input: gut tissue. The chain joins TRBV5-1 to TRBJ2-7, with 9 bases matching TRBD2. This clonotype was sampled from a boy aged 5-17 years with moderate ulcerative colitis. CDR3 in DNA: TGCGCCAGCAGCTTCCTTAGCGGGAGTAACTCCTACGAGCAGTACTTC. Translation gives CASSFLSGSNSYEQYF.